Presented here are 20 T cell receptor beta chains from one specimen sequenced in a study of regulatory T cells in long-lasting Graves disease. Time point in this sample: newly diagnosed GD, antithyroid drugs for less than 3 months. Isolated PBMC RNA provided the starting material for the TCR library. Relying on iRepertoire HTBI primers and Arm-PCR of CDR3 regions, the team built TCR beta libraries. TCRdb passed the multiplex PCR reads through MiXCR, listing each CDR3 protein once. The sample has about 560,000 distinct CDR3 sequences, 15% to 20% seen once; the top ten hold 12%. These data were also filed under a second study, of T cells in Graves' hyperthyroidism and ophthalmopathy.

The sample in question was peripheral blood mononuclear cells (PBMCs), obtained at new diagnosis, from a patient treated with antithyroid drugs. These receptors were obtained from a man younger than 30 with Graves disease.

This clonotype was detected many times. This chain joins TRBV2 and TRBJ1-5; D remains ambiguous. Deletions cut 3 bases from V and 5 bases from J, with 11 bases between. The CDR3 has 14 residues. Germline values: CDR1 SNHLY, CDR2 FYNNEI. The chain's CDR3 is CASSDVSGDQPQHF. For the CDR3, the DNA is TGTGCCAGCAGTGATGTAAGTGGGGATCAGCCCCAGCATTTT.

The CDR3 loop reads CASSYRTGLNTEAFF. In nucleotides, the CDR3 is TGTGCCAGCAGTTACCGAACAGGGCTCAACACTGAAGCTTTCTTT. The V gene is TRBV6-2 or TRBV6-3, the J gene TRBJ1-1; maybe TRBD1 (6 bases). Germline CDR1 reads MNHEY; CDR2 reads SVGEGT. The CDR3 sequence is 15 residues long. V lost 2 bases, J lost 2 bases, and 12 bases lay in between.

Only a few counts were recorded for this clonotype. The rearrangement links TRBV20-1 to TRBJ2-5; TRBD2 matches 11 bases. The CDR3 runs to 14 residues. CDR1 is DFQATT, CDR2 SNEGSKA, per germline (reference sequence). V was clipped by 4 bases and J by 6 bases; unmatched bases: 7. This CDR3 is CSATIRTSGQTQYF. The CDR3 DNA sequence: TGCAGTGCTACTATCAGGACTAGCGGGCAGACCCAGTACTTC.

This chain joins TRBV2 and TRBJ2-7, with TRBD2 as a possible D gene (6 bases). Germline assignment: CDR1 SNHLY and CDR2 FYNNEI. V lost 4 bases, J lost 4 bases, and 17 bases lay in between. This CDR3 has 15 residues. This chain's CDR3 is CASSVAPGVKYEQYF. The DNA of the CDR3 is TGTGCCAGCAGTGTAGCTCCGGGAGTTAAGTACGAGCAGTACTTC.

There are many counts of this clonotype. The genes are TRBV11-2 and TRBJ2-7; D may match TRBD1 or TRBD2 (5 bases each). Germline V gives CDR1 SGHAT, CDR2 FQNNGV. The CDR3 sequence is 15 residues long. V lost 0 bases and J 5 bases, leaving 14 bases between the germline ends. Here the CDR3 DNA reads TGTGCCAGCAGCTTAGACTGGGGGTCAGGCCACGAGCAGTACTTC. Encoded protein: CASSLDWGSGHEQYF.

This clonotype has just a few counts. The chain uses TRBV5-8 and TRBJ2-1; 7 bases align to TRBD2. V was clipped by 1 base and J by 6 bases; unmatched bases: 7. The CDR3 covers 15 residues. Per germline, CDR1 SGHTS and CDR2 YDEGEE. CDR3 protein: CASSLQGGPVNEQFF. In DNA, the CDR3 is TGTGCCAGCAGCTTGCAGGGAGGGCCGGTCAATGAGCAGTTCTTC.

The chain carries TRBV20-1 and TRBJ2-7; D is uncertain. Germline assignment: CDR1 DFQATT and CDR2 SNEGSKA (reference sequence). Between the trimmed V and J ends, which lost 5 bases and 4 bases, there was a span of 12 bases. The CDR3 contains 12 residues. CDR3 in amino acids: CSAQLGSYEQYF. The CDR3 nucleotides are TGCAGTGCTCAGCTGGGTTCTTACGAGCAGTACTTC.

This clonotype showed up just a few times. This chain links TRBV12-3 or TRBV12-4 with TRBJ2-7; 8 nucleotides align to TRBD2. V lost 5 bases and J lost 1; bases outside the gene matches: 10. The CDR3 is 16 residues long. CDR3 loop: CASSPRGSGISYEQYF. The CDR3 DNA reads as TGTGCCAGCAGTCCTAGGGGTAGCGGGATTTCCTACGAGCAGTACTTC.

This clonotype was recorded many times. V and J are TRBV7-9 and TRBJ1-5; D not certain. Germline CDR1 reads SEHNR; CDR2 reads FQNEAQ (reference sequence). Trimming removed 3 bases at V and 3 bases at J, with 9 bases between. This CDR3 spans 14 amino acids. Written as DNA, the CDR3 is TGTGCCAGCAGCTTGGGTTCGAACAATCAGCCCCAGCATTTT. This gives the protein CASSLGSNNQPQHF.

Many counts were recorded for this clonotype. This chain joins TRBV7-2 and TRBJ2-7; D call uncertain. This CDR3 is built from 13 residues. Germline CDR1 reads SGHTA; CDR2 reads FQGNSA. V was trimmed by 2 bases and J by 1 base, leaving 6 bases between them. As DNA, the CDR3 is TGTGCCAGCAGCTTAAGGCAATCCTACGAGCAGTACTTC. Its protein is CASSLRQSYEQYF.

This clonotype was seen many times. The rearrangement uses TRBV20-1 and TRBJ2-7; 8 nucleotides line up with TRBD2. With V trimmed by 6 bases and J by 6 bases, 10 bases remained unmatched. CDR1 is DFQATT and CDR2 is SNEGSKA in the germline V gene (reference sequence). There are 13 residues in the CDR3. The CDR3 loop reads CSARISGSREQYF. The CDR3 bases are TGCAGTGCGAGAATCAGCGGGAGTCGCGAGCAGTACTTC.

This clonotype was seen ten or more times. CDR3 sequence reads: CASGFSRIADTQYF. CDR3 bases: TGTGCTAGTGGTTTCTCTAGGATCGCAGATACGCAGTATTTT. The chain recombines TRBV12-5 with TRBJ2-3; D is undetermined. Germline assignment: CDR1 LGHNT and CDR2 FRNRAP. The CDR3 extends over 14 amino acids. Deletions cut 3 bases from V and 4 bases from J, with 11 bases between.

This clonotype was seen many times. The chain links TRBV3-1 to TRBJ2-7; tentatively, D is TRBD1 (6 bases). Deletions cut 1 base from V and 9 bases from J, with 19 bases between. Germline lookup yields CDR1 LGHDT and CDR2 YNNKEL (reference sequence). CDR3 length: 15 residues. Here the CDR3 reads CASSQGTDSPTGQYF. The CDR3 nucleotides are TGTGCCAGCAGCCAAGGGACAGATAGCCCAACGGGGCAGTACTTC.

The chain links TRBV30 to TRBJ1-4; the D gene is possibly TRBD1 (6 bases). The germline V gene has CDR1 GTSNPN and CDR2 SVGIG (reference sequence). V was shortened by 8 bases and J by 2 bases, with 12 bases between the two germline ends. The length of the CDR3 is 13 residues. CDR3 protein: CAREGGTNEKLFF. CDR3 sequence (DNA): TGTGCCCGTGAGGGGGGGACTAATGAAAAACTGTTTTTT.

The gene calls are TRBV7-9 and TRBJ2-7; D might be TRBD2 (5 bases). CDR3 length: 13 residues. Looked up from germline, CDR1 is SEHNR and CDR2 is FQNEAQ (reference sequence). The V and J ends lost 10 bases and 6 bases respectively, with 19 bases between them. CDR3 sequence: CATHNGIGGEQYF. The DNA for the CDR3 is TGTGCCACCCACAATGGGATCGGAGGCGAGCAGTACTTC.

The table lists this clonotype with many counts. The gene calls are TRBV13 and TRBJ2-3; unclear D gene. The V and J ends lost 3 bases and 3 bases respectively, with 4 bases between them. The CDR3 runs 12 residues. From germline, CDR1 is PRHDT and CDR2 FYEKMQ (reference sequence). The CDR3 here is CASSFETDTQYF. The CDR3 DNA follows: TGTGCCAGCAGCTTCGAGACAGATACGCAGTATTTT.

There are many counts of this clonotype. The CDR3 nucleotides are TGTGCCAGCTCAGCCTATTCACAGGGTTATGGCTACACCTTC. The encoded protein is CASSAYSQGYGYTF. The chain combines TRBV18 with TRBJ1-2; perhaps TRBD1 as D (6 bases). The CDR3 runs to 14 residues. Trimming removed 5 bases from V and 5 bases from J, with 15 bases in between. Germline V gene sequence: CDR1 KGHSH, CDR2 LQKENI.

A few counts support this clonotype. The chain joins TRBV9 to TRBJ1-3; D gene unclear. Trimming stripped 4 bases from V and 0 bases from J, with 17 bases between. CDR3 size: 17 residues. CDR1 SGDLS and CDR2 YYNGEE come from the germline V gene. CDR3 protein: CASSPNPTSGSGNTIYF. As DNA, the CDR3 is TGTGCCAGCAGCCCAAACCCGACATCCGGCTCTGGAAACACCATATATTTT. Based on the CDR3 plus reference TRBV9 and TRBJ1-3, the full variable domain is DSGVTQTPKHLITATGQRVTLRCSPRSGDLSVYWYQQSLDQGLQFLIQYYNGEERAKGNILERFSAQQFPDLHSELNLSSLELGDSALYFCASSPNPTSGSGNTIYFGEGSWLTVV.

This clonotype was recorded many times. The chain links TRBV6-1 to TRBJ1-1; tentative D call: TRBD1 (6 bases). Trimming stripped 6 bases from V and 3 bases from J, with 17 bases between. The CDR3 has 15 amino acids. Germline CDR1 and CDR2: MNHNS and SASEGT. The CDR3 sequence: CASRSTGWRDTEAFF. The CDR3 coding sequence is TGTGCCAGCAGGTCCACAGGGTGGAGGGACACTGAAGCTTTCTTT.

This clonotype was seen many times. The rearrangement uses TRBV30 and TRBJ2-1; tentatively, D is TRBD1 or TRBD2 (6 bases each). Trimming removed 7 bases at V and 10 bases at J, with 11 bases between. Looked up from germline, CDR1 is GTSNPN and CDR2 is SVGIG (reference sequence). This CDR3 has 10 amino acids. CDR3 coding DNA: TGTGCCTCCCGGGGGCGGGAGCAGTTCTTC. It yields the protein CASRGREQFF.